These 26 T cell receptor beta chains share one sample of origin, sequenced in a study of cytomegalovirus exposure and HLA in healthy donors. PCR used 60 Vbeta primers and 13 Jbeta primers. Here immunoSEQ multiplex PCR was the method, and the copy in TCRdb shows in-frame clones only, minus some. The sample has approximately 120,000 clones, about 84% seen once. The sequenced sample consisted of PBMCs. The receptor set was obtained from a man aged 35 to 55 in good health and CMV-seronegative.

V and J are TRBV28 and TRBJ1-2; tentatively, D is TRBD1 (5 bases). Trimming took off 6 bases at V and 1 base at J, with 9 bases between the two ends. This CDR3 region has 13 residues. The germline gives CDR1 MDHEN, CDR2 SYDVKM. The CDR3 region is CASRQTVNYGYTF. The CDR3 DNA follows: TGTGCCAGCAGACAGACAGTTAACTATGGCTACACCTTC.

The V gene is TRBV7-2, the J gene TRBJ1-5, with TRBD1 matching 8 bases. Germline V CDR1 and CDR2: SGHTA, FQGNSA. The ends lost 5 bases at V and 6 bases at J; junction bases unmatched: 12. The CDR3 consists of 16 residues. The CDR3 loop is CASSTAQGEGSQPQHF. The CDR3 nucleotides are TGTGCCAGCAGCACTGCACAGGGGGAGGGAAGTCAGCCCCAGCATTTT.

A word on this clone: Mismatch with germline at one junction end may stem from a read error. This sequence joins TRBV7-7 and TRBJ2-2; D remains unclear. This CDR3 is built from 13 residues. Looked up from germline, CDR1 is SSHAT and CDR2 is FNYEAQ (reference sequence). The chain's CDR3 is CASSPTSRGELFF. The CDR3 DNA follows: TGTGCTAGCAGCCCAACCAGTCGCGGGGAGCTGTTTTTT. The full variable domain, completed using reference TRBV7-7 and TRBJ2-2, is GAGVSQSPRYKVTKRGQDVTLRCDPISSHATLYWYQQALGQGPEFLTYFNYEAQPDKSGLPSDRFSAERPEGSISTLTIQRTEQRDSAMYRCASSPTSRGELFFGEGSRLTVL.

CDR3 DNA sequence: TGCGCCAGCACTTCCGACAGCTCTGGAAACACCATATATTTT. Protein: CASTSDSSGNTIYF. This sequence joins TRBV5-1 and TRBJ1-3, with a tentative D call TRBD1 (5 bases). V lost 6 bases to trimming and J lost 0 bases, with 10 bases between them. Germline lookup yields CDR1 SGHRS and CDR2 YFSETQ. The CDR3 sequence is 14 residues long.

The chain employs TRBV5-7 and TRBJ2-7; tentatively, D is TRBD1 (6 bases). TRBV5-7 is marked as an open reading frame, function uncertain. The CDR3 sequence is 14 residues long. Trimming stripped 0 bases from V and 5 bases from J, with 12 bases between. CDR3 in DNA: TGTGCCAGCAGCTTGGGCCAGGGGCTGAACGAGCAGTACTTC. Translating it yields CASSLGQGLNEQYF.

This clone is a singleton in its sample. Other DNA variants within this sample encode the same CDR3. The chain links TRBV7-2 to TRBJ1-3; 7 bases agree with TRBD1. CDR1 and CDR2 (germline): SGHTA, FQGNSA. The trim removed 0 bases at V and 3 bases at J, leaving 2 bases unmatched. CDR3 length: 15 residues. In nucleotides, the CDR3 is TGTGCCAGCAGCTTAGCGACAGGGTATGGAAACACCATATATTTT. Its protein product is CASSLATGYGNTIYF.

V and J are TRBV5-6 and TRBJ1-1, with TRBD1 matching 8 bases. The ends lost 9 bases at V and 3 bases at J; junction bases unmatched: 13. In germline, CDR1 is SGHDT, CDR2 YYEEEE. The CDR3 loop spans 15 amino acids. For the CDR3, the DNA is TGTGCCACCTGCAACCTCGACAGGGGTGACACTGAAGCTTTCTTT. This sequence encodes CATCNLDRGDTEAFF.

V usage is TRBV27 and J usage is TRBJ2-7, with D possibly TRBD1 on 6 matching bases. Trimming took 0 bases from V and 7 from J, leaving 13 bases between them. The CDR3 runs 14 residues. Germline loops: CDR1 MNHEY, CDR2 SMNVEV (reference sequence). CDR3 residues: CASSLSQGLGEQYF. As DNA, the CDR3 is TGTGCCAGCAGTTTATCACAGGGCCTCGGGGAGCAGTACTTC.

V usage is TRBV28 and J usage is TRBJ2-2; D is unclear. CDR1 is MDHEN and CDR2 is SYDVKM in the germline V gene. V was cut by 6 bases and J by 5 bases, with 10 bases left in between. The length of the CDR3 is 13 residues. CDR3 nucleotides: TGTGCCAGCAGCAGTCTCAGAACCGGGGAGCTGTTTTTT. It encodes CASSSLRTGELFF.

This chain links TRBV19 with TRBJ1-4; no clear D gene. V was shortened by 3 bases and J by 7 bases, with 15 bases between the two germline ends. The germline gives CDR1 LNHDA, CDR2 SQIVND (reference sequence). The CDR3 has 15 residues. The CDR3 sequence: CASSMVAGIGEKLFF. The CDR3 DNA reads as TGTGCCAGTAGTATGGTTGCGGGGATTGGTGAAAAACTGTTTTTT.

CDR3 sequence (DNA): TGTGCCAGCAGTCTCCGGACAGACCATCAGCCCCAGCATTTT. Encoded protein: CASSLRTDHQPQHF. This chain uses TRBV27 with TRBJ1-5; possible D gene TRBD1, 6 bases. This CDR3 spans 14 amino acids. Trimming cost V 5 bases and J 5 bases, with 13 bases left between them. Germline CDR1 is MNHEY and CDR2 is SMNVEV (reference sequence).

The rearrangement joins TRBV27 to TRBJ2-5, with TRBD2 matching 7 bases. Per the germline V gene, CDR1 is MNHEY and CDR2 is SMNVEV (reference sequence). The CDR3 covers 13 residues. V lost 3 bases and J lost 5; bases outside the gene matches: 3. CDR3 DNA sequence: TGTGCCAGCAGTTTGCGGGGGAGGGAGACCCAGTACTTC. Its translation is CASSLRGRETQYF.

CDR3 coding DNA: TGTGCCAGCAGCGTCGGACAGGGGAATCAGCCCCAGCATTTT. The encoded protein is CASSVGQGNQPQHF. The chain uses TRBV9 and TRBJ1-5; 9 bases map to TRBD1. CDR1 SGDLS and CDR2 YYNGEE come from the germline V gene. The CDR3 length is 14 residues. Unmatched junction bases numbered 1, after V lost 2 bases and J lost 4 bases.

This chain links TRBV7-3 with TRBJ2-7; 9 bases align to TRBD2. J lost 2 bases, V lost 5 bases, and 10 bases had no gene match. This CDR3 comprises 16 residues. The germline CDR1 and CDR2 sequences are SGHTA and FQGTGA. As DNA, the CDR3 is TGTGCCAGCAGCGCGGGGGGGAATAGCCCAACCTACGAGCAGTACTTC. This gives the protein CASSAGGNSPTYEQYF. Drawing the rest from reference TRBV7-3 and TRBJ2-7, the complete variable domain is GAGVSQTPSNKVTEKGKYVELRCDPISGHTALYWYRQSLGQGPEFLIYFQGTGAADDSGLPNDRFFAVRPEGSVSTLKIQRTERGDSAVYLCASSAGGNSPTYEQYFGPGTRLTVT.

This clone was seen more than once but under ten times. This sequence joins TRBV7-3 and TRBJ2-3, with D tentatively TRBD1 (5 bases). V was clipped by 1 base and J by 1 base, with 6 bases between them. The CDR3 runs to 14 residues. Germline CDR1 is SGHTA and CDR2 is FQGTGA. In DNA, the CDR3 is TGTGCCAGCAGCTTAAAAGGGGGCACAGATACGCAGTATTTT. Translating it yields CASSLKGGTDTQYF.

V gene TRBV19 combines with J gene TRBJ2-3, with a weak D call TRBD1 (6 bases). The germline V gene encodes CDR1 LNHDA and CDR2 SQIVND (reference sequence). The CDR3 totals 18 residues. The ends were cut back, 3 bases at V and 0 bases at J, with 19 bases in the middle. Here the CDR3 reads CASSIRWDTPGSTDTQYF. CDR3 nucleotide sequence: TGTGCCAGTAGTATTCGTTGGGACACCCCTGGAAGCACAGATACGCAGTATTTT.

J is TRBJ2-3 and V is TRBV28, with 13 bases aligning to TRBD2. V trimming: 7 bases; J trimming: 6 bases; junction bases outside the gene matches: 7. The CDR3 totals 15 residues. Germline V gene sequence: CDR1 MDHEN, CDR2 SYDVKM. The CDR3: CASITSGGAIDTQYF. CDR3 nucleotides: TGTGCCAGCATCACTAGCGGGGGGGCCATTGATACGCAGTATTTT.

This clone came up once. This rearrangement joins TRBV6-5 to TRBJ2-5; TRBD1 might be the D (6 bases). Germline CDR1 reads MNHEY; CDR2 reads SVGAGI. CDR3 size: 14 residues. V lost 2 bases and J lost 3, with 10 bases in between. The CDR3 DNA follows: TGTGCCAGCAGTTACACTTGGACAGAAGAGACCCAGTACTTC. Amino acids: CASSYTWTEETQYF.

This clone has a handful of counts. The chain couples TRBV9 to TRBJ2-2; possibly TRBD1 for D (5 bases). CDR3 size: 15 residues. The germline V gene encodes CDR1 SGDLS and CDR2 YYNGEE. The germline V and J ends were trimmed by 3 bases and 1 base, with 10 bases remaining between them. The DNA for the CDR3 is TGTGCCAGCAGCGAAACAGGTCAGAACACCGGGGAGCTGTTTTTT. This sequence encodes CASSETGQNTGELFF.

The rearrangement links TRBV7-2 to TRBJ1-5, with D unresolved. Germline-derived CDR1 and CDR2 are SGHTA and FQGNSA. This CDR3 has 15 amino acids. The V end was cut by 1 base, the J end by 2 bases, with 9 bases between. CDR3 DNA sequence: TGTGCCAGCAGCTTAGGGCCCCTGGGCAATCAGCCCCAGCATTTT. Translating it yields CASSLGPLGNQPQHF.

CDR3 region: CASTTPGVETQYF. CDR3 DNA: TGTGCCAGCACCACCCCGGGAGTGGAGACCCAGTACTTC. The J gene is TRBJ2-5, the V gene TRBV18, with a tentative D call TRBD2 (6 bases). Germline V gene data show CDR1 as KGHSH and CDR2 as LQKENI. The CDR3 length is 13 residues. Trimming shortened V by 8 bases and J by 5 bases, and 15 bases separated the two germline ends. Together with reference TRBV18 and TRBJ2-5, the CDR3 gives the full variable domain: NAGVMQNPRHLVRRRGQEARLRCSPMKGHSHVYWYRQLPEEGLKFMVYLQKENIIDESGMPKERFSAEFPKEGPSILRIQQVVRGDSAAYFCASTTPGVETQYFGPGTRLLVL.

This clone was detected a few times. V is TRBV4-3 and J is TRBJ2-7; 8 bases align to TRBD1. The CDR3 is made up of 16 amino acids. In germline, CDR1 is LGHNA, CDR2 YSLEER. V was clipped by 1 base and J by 6 bases; unmatched bases: 11. The CDR3 is CASSQGAGTGPIEQYF. The CDR3 DNA reads as TGCGCCAGCAGCCAAGGGGCGGGGACAGGACCTATCGAGCAGTACTTC.

V usage is TRBV6-5 and J usage is TRBJ1-1; the D is unclear. The CDR3 has 15 amino acids. The germline CDR1 and CDR2 sequences are MNHEY and SVGAGI. V shed 3 bases and J shed 1 base, with 12 bases lying between them. The CDR3 bases are TGTGCCAGCAGTTATCGGTTTTCGGGGAACACTGAAGCTTTCTTT. As protein: CASSYRFSGNTEAFF.

This clone was observed once. The DNA of the CDR3 is TGTGCCAGCAGCGGGCTGGGACAGCCGAATCAGCCCCAGCATTTT. As protein: CASSGLGQPNQPQHF. V is TRBV5-5 and J is TRBJ1-5, with 7 bases aligning to TRBD1. This CDR3 has 15 amino acids. Germline-derived CDR1 and CDR2 are SGHKS and YYEKEE (reference sequence). After removal of 4 bases from V and 4 bases from J, the junction contained 8 bases not matched to a gene.

The chain carries TRBV27 and TRBJ1-1; 9 bases are shared with TRBD1. The V gene end was trimmed by 4 bases and the J gene end by 2 bases; junction bases not matched to a gene: 8. The CDR3 sequence is 16 residues long. Germline loops: CDR1 MNHEY, CDR2 SMNVEV (reference sequence). CDR3 bases: TGTGCCAGCAGTTCCATACAGGGGGCGTATAACACTGAAGCTTTCTTT. Amino acids: CASSSIQGAYNTEAFF.

This clone has a single count. V gene TRBV6-1 combines with J gene TRBJ2-7; 10 bases line up with TRBD1. This CDR3 is built from 16 residues. Trimming removed 2 bases from V and 6 bases from J; junction bases left unmatched: 10. Looked up from germline, CDR1 is MNHNS and CDR2 is SASEGT. The CDR3 region has the DNA TGTGCCAGCAGTGAAATATATGACAGGGGGCTCGGCGAGCAGTACTTC. It encodes CASSEIYDRGLGEQYF.